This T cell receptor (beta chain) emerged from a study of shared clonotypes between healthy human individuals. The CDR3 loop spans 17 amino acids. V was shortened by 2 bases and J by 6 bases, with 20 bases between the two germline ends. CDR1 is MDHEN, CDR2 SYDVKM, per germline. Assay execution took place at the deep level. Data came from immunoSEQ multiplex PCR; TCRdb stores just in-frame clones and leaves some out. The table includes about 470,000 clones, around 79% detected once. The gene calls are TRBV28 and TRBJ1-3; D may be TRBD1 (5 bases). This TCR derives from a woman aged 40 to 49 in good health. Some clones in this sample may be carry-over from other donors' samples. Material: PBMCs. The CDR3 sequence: CASSLPRGAGEENTIYF. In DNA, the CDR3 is TGTGCCAGCAGTTTACCCCGAGGCGCGGGGGAGGAAAACACCATATATTTT.